These 21 T cell receptor beta chains were sequenced from one sample in a study of blood T cell repertoires in COVID-19. The table came from immunoSEQ multiplex PCR; TCRdb's copy has only in-frame clones and leaves some out. The sample has 85,000 to 120,000 clones, 87% seen once. The sequenced sample consisted of peripheral blood. All receptors derive from a man in his fifties or sixties with active COVID-19.

The rearrangement joins TRBV5-1 to TRBJ1-2; D not resolved. V was trimmed by 0 bases and J by 2 bases, leaving 8 bases between them. CDR3 length: 14 residues. The germline CDR1 and CDR2 sequences are SGHRS and YFSETQ. In nucleotides, the CDR3 is TGCGCCAGCAGCTTGGTGACGGGAAACTATGGCTACACCTTC. Protein sequence: CASSLVTGNYGYTF. The full variable domain, its missing parts supplied by reference TRBV5-1 and TRBJ1-2, is KAGVTQTPRYLIKTRGQQVTLSCSPISGHRSVSWYQQTPGQGLQFLFEYFSETQRNKGNFPGRFSGRQFSNSRSEMNVSTLELGDSALYLCASSLVTGNYGYTFGSGTRLTVV.

The V and J genes are TRBV5-4 and TRBJ1-1; 8 bases map to TRBD1. The CDR3 sequence is 13 residues long. CDR1 is SGHNT and CDR2 is YYREEE in the germline V gene (reference sequence). The V segment lost 4 bases and the J segment 3 bases; nucleotides outside the gene matches: 2. CDR3 protein: CASSTTGDTEAFF. CDR3 DNA sequence: TGTGCCAGCAGCACGACAGGGGACACTGAAGCTTTCTTT.

The chain couples TRBV2 to TRBJ1-1, with 7 nucleotides matching TRBD1. The CDR3 length is 17 residues. Per germline, CDR1 SNHLY and CDR2 FYNNEI. Trimming removed 7 bases from V and 0 bases from J; junction bases left unmatched: 14. CDR3 DNA: TGTGCCAGCATTCCCGTGTTCTCGGGACAGTTGAACACTGAAGCTTTCTTT. Its protein product is CASIPVFSGQLNTEAFF.

The CDR3 coding sequence is TGTGCCAGCAAGGTTCGGGAGAACACCGGGGAGCTGTTTTTT. Translated, it gives CASKVRENTGELFF. This chain links TRBV2 with TRBJ2-2; the D gene is possibly TRBD2 (5 bases). CDR3 length: 14 residues. From germline, CDR1 is SNHLY and CDR2 FYNNEI. V was pared by 7 bases and J by 1 base, with 10 bases between.

This sequence joins TRBV4-1 and TRBJ2-7; 8 nucleotides line up with TRBD2. Germline trimming cut 1 base from V and 2 bases from J; bases unmatched to any gene: 10. The CDR3 has 17 residues. The V gene's germline CDR1 is MGHRA and CDR2 YSYEKL. The CDR3 protein is CASSQGPGGGPPYEQYF. Here the CDR3 DNA reads TGCGCCAGCAGCCAAGGACCTGGCGGGGGGCCCCCCTACGAGCAGTACTTC.

V and J are TRBV29-1 and TRBJ1-2, with TRBD1 matching 8 bases. J lost 6 bases, V lost 5 bases, and 8 bases had no gene match. This CDR3 is 13 amino acids long. Germline lookup yields CDR1 SQVTM and CDR2 ANQGSEA. Written as DNA, the CDR3 is TGCAGCGTTCATCGAGGACAGGGCCATGGCTACACCTTC. Its protein product is CSVHRGQGHGYTF. The variable domain in full, with the rest retrieved from reference TRBV29-1 and TRBJ1-2, is SAVISQKPSRDICQRGTSLTIQCQVDSQVTMMFWYRQQPGQSLTLIATANQGSEATYESGFVIDKFPISRPNLTFSTLTVSNMSPEDSSIYLCSVHRGQGHGYTFGSGTRLTVV.

The chain combines TRBV19 with TRBJ1-4; possible D gene TRBD1, 5 bases. CDR1 LNHDA and CDR2 SQIVND come from the germline V gene (reference sequence). Deletions cut 8 bases from V and 5 bases from J, with 12 bases between. This CDR3 is built from 13 residues. CDR3 residues: CASGGLENEKLFF. CDR3 in DNA: TGTGCCAGTGGGGGACTCGAAAATGAAAAACTGTTTTTT.

About this clone: Germline and junction disagree at one end, which may indicate a read error. In DNA, the CDR3 is TGCGCCAGCAGATTGGACCCGTACGGTGAGCAGTTCTTC. Its protein is CASRLDPYGEQFF. The chain carries TRBV5-1 and TRBJ2-1; no definite D call. The CDR3 extends over 13 amino acids. The germline V gene encodes CDR1 SGHRS and CDR2 YFSETQ.

The chain combines TRBV3-1 (or the pseudogene TRBV3-2) with TRBJ2-7; 9 bases match TRBD1. Germline loops: CDR1 LGHDT, CDR2 YNNKEL (reference sequence). The CDR3 has 15 amino acids. J lost 7 bases, V lost 2 bases, and 9 bases had no gene match. This CDR3 is CASSQRLQGAGEQYF. The CDR3 coding sequence is TGTGCCAGCAGCCAAAGGTTACAGGGGGCAGGGGAGCAGTACTTC.

The V call is TRBV4-2, the J call TRBJ1-2; 10 positions agree with TRBD1. The V segment lost 0 bases and the J segment 4 bases; nucleotides outside the gene matches: 8. Germline V gene data show CDR1 as LGHNA and CDR2 as YNFKEQ. The CDR3 sequence is 17 residues long. The CDR3 bases are TGTGCCAGCAGCCAAGATTATGGGACAGGGGCCCCCTATGGCTACACCTTC. Encoded protein: CASSQDYGTGAPYGYTF.

This rearrangement joins TRBV3-1 (or the pseudogene TRBV3-2) to TRBJ2-2, with TRBD1 matching over 10 bases. Germline assignment: CDR1 LGHDT and CDR2 YNNKEL (reference sequence). The CDR3 loop spans 13 amino acids. V gave up 4 bases and J gave up 7 bases; unmatched junction bases: 0. The CDR3 here is CASSRTGGGELFF. The DNA for the CDR3 is TGTGCCAGCAGCCGGACAGGGGGCGGGGAGCTGTTTTTT.

The chain couples TRBV7-2 to TRBJ2-1; 8 bases align to TRBD1. The length of the CDR3 is 15 residues. CDR1 and CDR2 (germline): SGHTA, FQGNSA. J lost 10 bases, V lost 5 bases, and 13 bases had no gene match. The CDR3 DNA follows: TGTGCCAGCAGCCTTAGACAGGGGCCGGGGATGGAGCAGTTCTTC. Its protein is CASSLRQGPGMEQFF. Complete variable domain (other parts from reference TRBV7-2 and TRBJ2-1): GAGVSQSPSNKVTEKGKDVELRCDPISGHTALYWYRQSLGQGLEFLIYFQGNSAPDKSGLPSDRFSAERTGGSVSTLTIQRTQQEDSAVYLCASSLRQGPGMEQFFGPGTRLTVL.

This rearrangement joins TRBV30 to TRBJ2-2, with a tentative D call TRBD1 (6 bases). Germline V gene lookup returns CDR1 GTSNPN and CDR2 SVGIG (reference sequence). The length of the CDR3 is 12 residues. V dropped 3 bases and J dropped 6 bases, with 8 bases sitting between them. In DNA, the CDR3 is TGTGCCTGGAGCCAGGGGCCCGGGGAGCTGTTTTTT. Its protein product is CAWSQGPGELFF.

The V and J genes are TRBV6-5 and TRBJ2-7, with 8 bases identical to TRBD1. V trimming: 4 bases; J trimming: 2 bases; junction bases outside the gene matches: 4. The CDR3 length is 14 residues. In germline, CDR1 is MNHEY, CDR2 SVGAGI. The CDR3 protein is CASSSGTGPYEQYF. Written as DNA, the CDR3 is TGTGCCAGCAGTTCCGGGACAGGCCCCTACGAGCAGTACTTC.

This rearrangement joins TRBV2 to TRBJ1-2; TRBD1 agrees at 8 bases. CDR3 size: 14 residues. Per germline, CDR1 SNHLY and CDR2 FYNNEI. V was pared by 7 bases and J by 2 bases, with 6 bases of the junction left unmatched. The CDR3 DNA sequence: TGTGCCAGCACAGGGGGGACAGGAAACTATGGCTACACCTTC. This sequence encodes CASTGGTGNYGYTF.

This chain joins TRBV11-2 and TRBJ2-2, with 12 bases identical to TRBD2. Germline loops: CDR1 SGHAT, CDR2 FQNNGV. The CDR3 totals 16 residues. V was clipped by 4 bases and J by 2 bases; unmatched bases: 2. The CDR3 region is CASSSSGGVNTGELFF. CDR3 coding DNA: TGTGCCAGCAGCTCTAGCGGGGGGGTTAACACCGGGGAGCTGTTTTTT.

The chain joins TRBV2 to TRBJ2-1, with D possibly being TRBD1 (7 bases). The CDR3 has 17 amino acids. The V end lost 8 bases, the J end lost 4 bases, and 24 bases lay between the germline ends. Germline loops: CDR1 SNHLY, CDR2 FYNNEI. This CDR3 is CASARTRGTVRYNEQFF. Here the CDR3 DNA reads TGTGCCAGCGCTCGAACCCGGGGGACAGTACGTTACAATGAGCAGTTCTTC.

The V gene is TRBV18, the J gene TRBJ1-3; D gene uncertain. Germline-derived CDR1 and CDR2 are KGHSH and LQKENI. V lost 3 bases, J lost 4 bases, and 7 bases lay in between. CDR3 length: 13 amino acids. CDR3 in amino acids: CASSPNSGNTIYF. CDR3 nucleotide sequence: TGTGCCAGCTCACCCAATTCCGGAAACACCATATATTTT.

The chain links TRBV2 to TRBJ2-5, with a tentative D call TRBD2 (6 bases). The CDR3 is made up of 15 amino acids. V dropped 5 bases and J dropped 2 bases, with 15 bases sitting between them. Germline values: CDR1 SNHLY, CDR2 FYNNEI. CDR3 in amino acids: CASSSKRLGQETQYF. CDR3 nucleotide sequence: TGTGCCAGCAGTTCGAAAAGACTAGGGCAAGAGACCCAGTACTTC.

This chain uses TRBV20-1 with TRBJ2-7; the match to TRBD2 covers 9 bases. The CDR3 contains 16 residues. The V gene end was trimmed by 3 bases and the J gene end by 2 bases; junction bases not matched to a gene: 11. In germline, CDR1 is DFQATT, CDR2 SNEGSKA (reference sequence). Here the CDR3 DNA reads TGCAGTGCTAGTGGGGCGGGGGGGCGTAATCCCTACGAGCAGTACTTC. Protein sequence: CSASGAGGRNPYEQYF.

The CDR3 is CASSPQARQRTYEQYF. CDR3 in DNA: TGTGCCAGCAGCCCCCAAGCGAGACAGAGAACCTACGAGCAGTACTTC. The J gene is TRBJ2-7, the V gene TRBV3-1 (or the pseudogene TRBV3-2), with D tentatively TRBD1 (5 bases). This CDR3 is 16 amino acids long. The V and J ends lost 4 bases and 2 bases respectively, with 18 bases between them. The germline gives CDR1 LGHDT, CDR2 YNNKEL (reference sequence).